These 24 T cell receptor beta chains originate from one sample sequenced in a study of shared clonotypes between healthy human individuals. The repertoire was sequenced with immunoSEQ multiplex PCR; TCRdb's copy has only in-frame clones and lacks some. The data contain approximately 1,500,000 clones, roughly 96% of them singletons. The sequenced sample consisted of naive CD4+ T cells sorted from blood. Regarding subset: CD45RA+ positively selected. These receptors all stem from a man aged 30-40 years in good health.

The V and J genes are TRBV18 and TRBJ1-2; TRBD1 matches 7 bases. The CDR3 has 14 amino acids. Germline assignment: CDR1 KGHSH and CDR2 LQKENI. V was pared by 4 bases and J by 8 bases, with 10 bases of the junction left unmatched. The CDR3 bases are TGTGCCAGCTCACTACAAAGGGACAGTGTCGGCTACACCTTC. This sequence encodes CASSLQRDSVGYTF. The full variable domain, with the rest looked up from reference TRBV18 and TRBJ1-2, is NAGVMQNPRHLVRRRGQEARLRCSPMKGHSHVYWYRQLPEEGLKFMVYLQKENIIDESGMPKERFSAEFPKEGPSILRIQQVVRGDSAAYFCASSLQRDSVGYTFGSGTRLTVV.

The chain employs TRBV28 and TRBJ2-4; 7 bases match TRBD1. CDR1 and CDR2 from the germline V gene are MDHEN and SYDVKM. CDR3 length equals 13 residues. The V and J ends lost 5 bases and 8 bases, in that order; junction bases with no gene match: 6. The CDR3 DNA reads TGTGCCAGCAGTGGTTTTCAGGGGGACATTCAGTACTTC. Protein sequence: CASSGFQGDIQYF.

For this clone: Other DNA sequences in the sample encode the same CDR3. CDR3 nucleotide sequence: TGCAGCGTTTTAGGCAGGGGGAACTATGGCTACACCTTC. It specifies CSVLGRGNYGYTF. This chain joins TRBV29-1 and TRBJ1-2; TRBD1 matches 7 bases. The V segment lost 5 bases and the J segment 2 bases; nucleotides outside the gene matches: 5. In germline, CDR1 is SQVTM, CDR2 ANQGSEA. The CDR3 is 13 amino acids.

This clone has just one count. This chain connects TRBV2 to TRBJ2-1; D is uncertain. CDR3 size: 13 residues. Germline CDR1 is SNHLY and CDR2 is FYNNEI. Trimming stripped 7 bases from V and 0 bases from J, with 7 bases between. CDR3 residues: CASNLRSYNEQFF. The CDR3 nucleotides are TGTGCCAGCAACTTGCGCTCCTACAATGAGCAGTTCTTC.

V usage is TRBV5-1 and J usage is TRBJ1-1; 8 bases agree with TRBD1. The junction had 11 bases not matched to a gene; V was cut back by 5 bases and J by 8 bases. Germline values: CDR1 SGHRS, CDR2 YFSETQ. The CDR3 runs to 14 residues. This chain's CDR3 is CASSFIDRGAEAFF. DNA of the CDR3: TGCGCCAGCAGTTTTATAGACAGGGGTGCCGAAGCTTTCTTT.

A note on this clone: Within the sample, other DNA sequences also encode this same CDR3. The chain uses TRBV6-5 and TRBJ1-5; 9 nucleotides line up with TRBD1. This CDR3 is built from 14 residues. V gave up 3 bases and J gave up 6 bases; unmatched junction bases: 3. Looked up from germline, CDR1 is MNHEY and CDR2 is SVGAGI. The CDR3 loop is CASSYRQGGQPQHF. In nucleotides, the CDR3 is TGTGCCAGCAGTTATCGACAGGGGGGTCAGCCCCAGCATTTT.

The rearrangement uses TRBV11-1 and TRBJ2-3; D call uncertain. Germline loops: CDR1 SGHAT, CDR2 FQDESV (reference sequence). V gave up 5 bases and J gave up 1 base, with 13 bases separating them. This CDR3 spans 15 amino acids. CDR3 region: CASSRARAGTDTQYF. In DNA, the CDR3 is TGTGCCAGCAGCCGAGCCCGGGCAGGCACAGATACGCAGTATTTT.

The chain couples TRBV6-1 to TRBJ1-1; D not resolved. Germline V gene lookup returns CDR1 MNHNS and CDR2 SASEGT. The CDR3 runs 14 residues. Trimming removed 4 bases from V and 1 base from J, with 10 bases in between. CDR3 in amino acids: CASSAVPQNTEAFF. CDR3 DNA sequence: TGTGCCAGCAGTGCGGTTCCACAGAACACTGAAGCTTTCTTT.

The CDR3, as DNA: TGTGCCAGCAGCCCGAGGACAGGGGTAAACACCGGGGAGCTGTTTTTT. Its protein is CASSPRTGVNTGELFF. The V gene is TRBV11-2, the J gene TRBJ2-2; 9 nucleotides align to TRBD1. Germline values: CDR1 SGHAT, CDR2 FQNNGV. J gave up 2 bases and V 5 bases, and 6 bases lay outside the gene matches. CDR3 size: 16 residues.

The genes are TRBV28 and TRBJ1-2, with D perhaps TRBD1 (6 bases). The CDR3 is 12 residues long. V shed 8 bases and J shed 4 bases, with 11 bases lying between them. Looked up from germline, CDR1 is MDHEN and CDR2 is SYDVKM. The CDR3 is CASLDSLYGYTF. The CDR3 coding sequence is TGTGCCAGCTTGGACAGCCTCTATGGCTACACCTTC.

The rearrangement uses TRBV30 and TRBJ1-2, with no clear D. Germline-derived CDR1 and CDR2 are GTSNPN and SVGIG (reference sequence). This CDR3 spans 11 amino acids. V lost 4 bases and J 5 bases, leaving 8 bases between the germline ends. The CDR3, as DNA: TGTGCCTGGATTGTCGGTTATGGCTACACCTTC. It encodes CAWIVGYGYTF.

This rearrangement joins TRBV10-3 to TRBJ2-7; a weak D match, TRBD2 (6 bases). There are 14 residues in the CDR3. V lost 8 bases to trimming and J lost 4 bases, with 18 bases between them. Germline V CDR1 and CDR2: ENHRY, SYGVKD. The CDR3 region has the DNA TGTGCCATCTCGGGACTCCCCGGGGGTTACGAGCAGTACTTC. Its protein is CAISGLPGGYEQYF.

This clone was seen a single time. The rearrangement links TRBV7-9 to TRBJ2-7; D may be TRBD1 (5 bases). The CDR3 spans 14 residues. In germline, CDR1 is SEHNR, CDR2 FQNEAQ (reference sequence). V was trimmed by 0 bases and J by 5 bases, leaving 11 bases between them. In DNA form, the CDR3 reads TGTGCCAGCAGCTTAGCCAACTGGGGCGACGAGCAGTACTTC. It is translated as CASSLANWGDEQYF.

The chain couples TRBV14 to TRBJ2-7; 7 nucleotides align to TRBD1. CDR1 is SGHDN, CDR2 FVKESK, per germline. There are 16 residues in the CDR3. The V gene end was trimmed by 1 base and the J gene end by 2 bases; junction bases not matched to a gene: 8. As DNA, the CDR3 is TGTGCCAGCAGCCAAGGATGGCAGGGGGAGACCTACGAGCAGTACTTC. The encoded protein is CASSQGWQGETYEQYF.

This sequence joins TRBV4-3 and TRBJ2-7; possibly TRBD2 for D (6 bases). This CDR3 is 15 amino acids long. Trimming took 2 bases from V and 0 from J, leaving 11 bases between them. Per germline, CDR1 LGHNA and CDR2 YSLEER. CDR3 loop: CASSQLTGSSYEQYF. In DNA form, the CDR3 reads TGCGCCAGCAGCCAACTGACCGGGAGCTCCTACGAGCAGTACTTC.

This clone was counted once. V is TRBV5-1 and J is TRBJ1-4, with a possible D match to TRBD1 (5 bases). With 4 bases removed from V and 0 bases from J, the gap between germline ends came to 13 bases. The CDR3 consists of 16 residues. CDR1 and CDR2 from the germline V gene are SGHRS and YFSETQ. CDR3 nucleotides: TGCGCCAGCAGCCCCGCAGGGACCACAACTAATGAAAAACTGTTTTTT. It translates to CASSPAGTTTNEKLFF.

The chain is built from TRBV9 and TRBJ2-1, with 8 bases that match TRBD1. The CDR3 is made up of 18 amino acids. Germline loops: CDR1 SGDLS, CDR2 YYNGEE. The ends lost 4 bases at V and 5 bases at J; junction bases unmatched: 17. CDR3 DNA sequence: TGTGCCAGCAGCCCTTTCCTCGACCTTAGACAGGGGAACAATGAGCAGTTCTTC. It specifies CASSPFLDLRQGNNEQFF.

This chain connects TRBV15 to TRBJ2-3, with D hard to call. V was cut by 3 bases and J by 8 bases, with 15 bases left in between. Germline V gene data show CDR1 as LNHNV and CDR2 as YYDKDF (reference sequence). The CDR3 covers 14 residues. The chain's CDR3 is CATSRRTPTGTQYF. The DNA for the CDR3 is TGTGCCACCAGCAGGAGGACCCCCACGGGTACGCAGTATTTT.

The rearrangement joins TRBV5-1 to TRBJ1-1; D ambiguous. The ends were cut back, 4 bases at V and 11 bases at J, with 18 bases in the middle. Germline V lookup: CDR1 SGHRS, CDR2 YFSETQ. The CDR3 extends over 13 amino acids. CDR3 residues: CASSPPGRAEAFF. The CDR3 DNA reads TGCGCCAGCAGCCCACCGGGTAGAGCAGAGGCTTTCTTT.

This clone was observed a few times. This chain connects TRBV7-8 to TRBJ1-5; no firm D call. Deletions cut 4 bases from V and 7 bases from J, with 8 bases between. Per the germline V gene, CDR1 is SGHVS and CDR2 is FQNEAQ. The CDR3 has 12 amino acids. CDR3 sequence reads: CASSSSEQPQHF. CDR3 nucleotides: TGTGCCAGCAGCTCCTCAGAACAGCCCCAGCATTTT.

This sequence joins TRBV5-4 and TRBJ2-7; 9 nucleotides line up with TRBD1. CDR3 length equals 17 residues. V dropped 0 bases and J dropped 1; count of bases not matched to a gene: 8. Germline V gene data show CDR1 as SGHNT and CDR2 as YYREEE (reference sequence). DNA for the CDR3: TGTGCCAGCAGCTTGGCCGGGGGACAGGGTTCGTCCTACGAGCAGTACTTC. Translated, it gives CASSLAGGQGSSYEQYF.

The CDR3 coding sequence is TGTGCCAGTAGTGATCGGCCCGGGACAGGCTCCGAGCAGTACTTC. It codes for CASSDRPGTGSEQYF. V and J are TRBV19 and TRBJ2-7, with 8 nucleotides matching TRBD1. After removal of 5 bases from V and 6 bases from J, the junction contained 12 bases not matched to a gene. The CDR3 spans 15 residues. Looked up from germline, CDR1 is LNHDA and CDR2 is SQIVND (reference sequence).

This clone has a single count. The chain uses TRBV9 and TRBJ2-3; D gene unclear. V gave up 7 bases and J gave up 1 base, with 13 bases separating them. The length of the CDR3 is 14 residues. Germline loops: CDR1 SGDLS, CDR2 YYNGEE. CDR3 residues: CASALGSRTDTQYF. CDR3 coding DNA: TGTGCCAGCGCATTAGGCAGCCGCACAGATACGCAGTATTTT.

The chain employs TRBV19 and TRBJ2-2, with 7 nucleotides matching TRBD1. The CDR3 sequence is 17 residues long. Looked up from germline, CDR1 is LNHDA and CDR2 is SQIVND (reference sequence). The trim removed 7 bases at V and 5 bases at J, leaving 16 bases unmatched. CDR3 sequence reads: CASIGERTGGGTGELFF. The DNA for the CDR3 is TGTGCCAGTATAGGGGAGAGGACAGGAGGTGGGACCGGGGAGCTGTTTTTT.